The T cell receptor (beta chain) described here comes from a study of CD8 T cells in Susac syndrome. Study details: Patients with Susac syndrome, at blood draw, were therapy-naive, on corticosteroids, or on intravenous immunoglobulin alone. Findings of the study overall: Peak Susac CD8+ clonal expansion occurred in TEMRA cells and active patients. The study's TCR sequencing and HLA analysis covered a relatively small number of individuals, and the study acknowledged this.

Reverse transcription of about 0.45 to 1 ug RNA was performed with random hexamers. TCRdb analysed the immunoSEQ multiplex PCR reads with MiXCR anew, one entry per CDR3 protein. The data show about 120,000 distinct CDR3 sequences, with about 95% seen just once and about 0.28% held by the top ten. Concerning this clonotype: Its antigen is not identified.

The CDR3 extends over 17 amino acids. Trimming removed 5 bases from V and 3 bases from J; junction bases left unmatched: 12. Germline lookup yields CDR1 MGHDK and CDR2 SYGVNS. Input material: CD8+ T cells from PBMCs. V is TRBV25-1 and J is TRBJ2-3; 9 positions agree with TRBD1. This TCR came from a human donor with Susac syndrome. In DNA, the CDR3 is TGTGCCAGCAGTAGCTACCGGGACAGGGCAATTACAGATACGCAGTATTTT. This sequence encodes CASSSYRDRAITDTQYF.